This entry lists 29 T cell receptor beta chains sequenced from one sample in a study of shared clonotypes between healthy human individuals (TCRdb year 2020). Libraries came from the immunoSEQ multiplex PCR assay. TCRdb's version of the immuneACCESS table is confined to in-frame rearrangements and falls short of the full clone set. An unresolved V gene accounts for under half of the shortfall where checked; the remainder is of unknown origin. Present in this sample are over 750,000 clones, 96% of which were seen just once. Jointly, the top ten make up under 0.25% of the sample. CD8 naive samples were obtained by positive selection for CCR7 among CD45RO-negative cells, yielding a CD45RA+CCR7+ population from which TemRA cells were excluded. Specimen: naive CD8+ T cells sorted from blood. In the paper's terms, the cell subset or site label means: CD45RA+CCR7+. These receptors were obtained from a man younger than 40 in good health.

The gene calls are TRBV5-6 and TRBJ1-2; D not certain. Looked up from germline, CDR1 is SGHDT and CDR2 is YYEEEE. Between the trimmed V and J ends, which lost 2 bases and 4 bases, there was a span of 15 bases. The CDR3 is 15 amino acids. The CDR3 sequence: CASSLAGAIFYGYTF. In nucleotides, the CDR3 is TGTGCCAGCAGCTTAGCCGGAGCCATATTCTATGGCTACACCTTC.

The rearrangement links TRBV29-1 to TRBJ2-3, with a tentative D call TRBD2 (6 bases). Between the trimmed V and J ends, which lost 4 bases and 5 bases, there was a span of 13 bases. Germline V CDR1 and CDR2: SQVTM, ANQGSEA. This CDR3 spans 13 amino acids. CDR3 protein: CSVVIAEQDTQYF. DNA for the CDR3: TGCAGCGTTGTGATAGCGGAGCAAGATACGCAGTATTTT.

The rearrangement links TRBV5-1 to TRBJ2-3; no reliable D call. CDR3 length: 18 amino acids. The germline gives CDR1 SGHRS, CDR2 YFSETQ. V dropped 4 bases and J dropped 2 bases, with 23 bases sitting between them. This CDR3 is CASSPRGAGRVPTDTQYF. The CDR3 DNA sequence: TGCGCCAGCAGCCCTCGCGGAGCAGGCCGGGTTCCCACAGATACGCAGTATTTT.

The CDR3, as DNA: TGTGCCAGCAGCCAGACAGGACCGGGGGACGAGCAGTACTTC. It translates to CASSQTGPGDEQYF. This chain joins TRBV7-3 and TRBJ2-7; D tentatively fits TRBD1 or TRBD2 (6 bases each). Trimming pared 5 bases from V and 5 bases from J, leaving 16 bases between. This CDR3 contains 14 residues. In germline, CDR1 is SGHTA, CDR2 FQGTGA.

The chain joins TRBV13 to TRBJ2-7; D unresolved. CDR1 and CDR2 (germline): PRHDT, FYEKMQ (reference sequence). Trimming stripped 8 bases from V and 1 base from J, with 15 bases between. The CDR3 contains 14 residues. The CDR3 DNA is TGTGCCAGCGTCTTCGGTAGGGCGTCCTACGAGCAGTACTTC. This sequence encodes CASVFGRASYEQYF. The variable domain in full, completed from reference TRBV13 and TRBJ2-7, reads AAGVIQSPRHLIKEKRETATLKCYPIPRHDTVYWYQQGPGQDPQFLISFYEKMQSDKGSIPDRFSAQQFSDYHSELNMSSLELGDSALYFCASVFGRASYEQYFGPGTRLTVT.

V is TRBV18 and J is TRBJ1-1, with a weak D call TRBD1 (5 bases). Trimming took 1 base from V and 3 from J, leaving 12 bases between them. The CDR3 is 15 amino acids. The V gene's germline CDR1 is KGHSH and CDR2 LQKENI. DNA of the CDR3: TGTGCCAGCTCACCACGCTGGGGACGGGACACTGAAGCTTTCTTT. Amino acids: CASSPRWGRDTEAFF.

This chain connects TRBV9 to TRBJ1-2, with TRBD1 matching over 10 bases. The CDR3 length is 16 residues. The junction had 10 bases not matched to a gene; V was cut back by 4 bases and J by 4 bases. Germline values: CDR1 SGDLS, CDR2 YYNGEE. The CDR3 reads CASSPRTGGALYGYTF. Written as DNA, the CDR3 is TGTGCCAGCAGCCCAAGGACAGGGGGGGCTCTCTATGGCTACACCTTC.

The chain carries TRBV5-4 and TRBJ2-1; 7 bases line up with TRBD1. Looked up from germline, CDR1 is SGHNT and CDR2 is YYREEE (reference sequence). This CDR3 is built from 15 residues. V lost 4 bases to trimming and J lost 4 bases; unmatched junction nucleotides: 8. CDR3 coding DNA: TGTGCCAGCAGCACGGGGACAGAAAATTACAATGAGCAGTTCTTC. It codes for CASSTGTENYNEQFF.

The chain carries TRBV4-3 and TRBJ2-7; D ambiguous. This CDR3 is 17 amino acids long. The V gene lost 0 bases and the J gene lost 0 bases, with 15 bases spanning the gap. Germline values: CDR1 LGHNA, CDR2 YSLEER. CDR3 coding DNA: TGCGCCAGCAGCCAAGATTACCCCAGCAAAAGCTCCTACGAGCAGTACTTC. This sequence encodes CASSQDYPSKSSYEQYF.

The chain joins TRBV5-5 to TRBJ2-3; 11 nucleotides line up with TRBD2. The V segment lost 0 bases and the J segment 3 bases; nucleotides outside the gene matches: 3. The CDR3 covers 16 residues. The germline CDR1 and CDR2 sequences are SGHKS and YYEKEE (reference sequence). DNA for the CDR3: TGTGCCAGCAGCTTGGCCATAGCGGGAGGGACAGATACGCAGTATTTT. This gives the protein CASSLAIAGGTDTQYF.

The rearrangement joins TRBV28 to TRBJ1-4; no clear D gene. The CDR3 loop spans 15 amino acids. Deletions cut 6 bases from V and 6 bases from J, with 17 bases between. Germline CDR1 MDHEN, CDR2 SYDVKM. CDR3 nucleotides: TGTGCCAGCAGCTCCGAGGCTTCCGCCCATGAAAAACTGTTTTTT. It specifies CASSSEASAHEKLFF.

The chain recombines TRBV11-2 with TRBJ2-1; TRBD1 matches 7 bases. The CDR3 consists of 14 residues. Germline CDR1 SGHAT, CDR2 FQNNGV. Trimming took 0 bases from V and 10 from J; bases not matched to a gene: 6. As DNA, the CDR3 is TGTGCCAGCAGCTTAGAGTGGGACAGTGACGAGCAGTTCTTC. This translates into CASSLEWDSDEQFF.

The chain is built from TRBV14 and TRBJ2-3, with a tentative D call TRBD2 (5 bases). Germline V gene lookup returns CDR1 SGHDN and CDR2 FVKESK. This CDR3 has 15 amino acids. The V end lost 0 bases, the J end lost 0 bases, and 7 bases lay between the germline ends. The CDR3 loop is CASSQDPGSTDTQYF. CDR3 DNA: TGTGCCAGCAGCCAAGATCCGGGGAGCACAGATACGCAGTATTTT.

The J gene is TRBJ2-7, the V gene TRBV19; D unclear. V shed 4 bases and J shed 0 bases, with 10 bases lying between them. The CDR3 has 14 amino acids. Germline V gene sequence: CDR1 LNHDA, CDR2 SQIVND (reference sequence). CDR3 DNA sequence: TGTGCCAGTAGTACACGCAGTAACTCCTACGAGCAGTACTTC. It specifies CASSTRSNSYEQYF. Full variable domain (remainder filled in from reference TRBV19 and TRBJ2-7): DGGITQSPKYLFRKEGQNVTLSCEQNLNHDAMYWYRQDPGQGLRLIYYSQIVNDFQKGDIAEGYSVSREKKESFPLTVTSAQKNPTAFYLCASSTRSNSYEQYFGPGTRLTVT.

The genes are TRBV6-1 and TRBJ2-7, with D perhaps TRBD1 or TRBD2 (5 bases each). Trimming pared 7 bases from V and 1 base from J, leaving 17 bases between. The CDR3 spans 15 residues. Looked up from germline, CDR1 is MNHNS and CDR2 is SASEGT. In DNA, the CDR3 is TGTGCCAGCACCCTCGGAGGACAACCGTCCTACGAGCAGTACTTC. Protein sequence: CASTLGGQPSYEQYF.

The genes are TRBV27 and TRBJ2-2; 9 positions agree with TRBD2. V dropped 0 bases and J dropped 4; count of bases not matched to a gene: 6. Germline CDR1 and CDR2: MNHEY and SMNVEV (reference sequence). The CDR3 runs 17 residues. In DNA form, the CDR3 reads TGTGCCAGCAGTTTATCGAGGGTAGCGGGAGCCACCGGGGAGCTGTTTTTT. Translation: CASSLSRVAGATGELFF.

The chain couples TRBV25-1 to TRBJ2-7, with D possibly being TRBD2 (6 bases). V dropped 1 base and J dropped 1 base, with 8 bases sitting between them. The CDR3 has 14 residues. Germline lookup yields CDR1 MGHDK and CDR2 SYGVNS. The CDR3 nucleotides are TGTGCCAGCAGTGAATCGGGGGAATCCTACGAGCAGTACTTC. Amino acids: CASSESGESYEQYF.

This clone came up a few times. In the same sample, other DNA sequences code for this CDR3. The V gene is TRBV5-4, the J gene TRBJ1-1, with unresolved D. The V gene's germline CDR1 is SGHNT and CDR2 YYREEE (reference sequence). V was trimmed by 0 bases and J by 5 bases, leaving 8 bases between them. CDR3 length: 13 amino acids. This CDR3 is CASSLVGSTEAFF. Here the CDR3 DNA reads TGTGCCAGCAGCTTGGTGGGGAGTACTGAAGCTTTCTTT.

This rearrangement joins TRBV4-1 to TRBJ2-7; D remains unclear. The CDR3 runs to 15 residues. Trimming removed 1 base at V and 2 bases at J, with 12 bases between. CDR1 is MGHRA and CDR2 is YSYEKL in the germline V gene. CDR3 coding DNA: TGCGCCAGCAGCCAAGGGAGTAGTACAACCTACGAGCAGTACTTC. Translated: CASSQGSSTTYEQYF.

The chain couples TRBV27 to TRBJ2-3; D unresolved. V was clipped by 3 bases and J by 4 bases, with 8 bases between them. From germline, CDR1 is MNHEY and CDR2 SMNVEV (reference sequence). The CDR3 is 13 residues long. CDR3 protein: CASSFYRSDTQYF. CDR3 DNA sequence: TGTGCCAGCAGTTTTTACAGATCAGATACGCAGTATTTT.

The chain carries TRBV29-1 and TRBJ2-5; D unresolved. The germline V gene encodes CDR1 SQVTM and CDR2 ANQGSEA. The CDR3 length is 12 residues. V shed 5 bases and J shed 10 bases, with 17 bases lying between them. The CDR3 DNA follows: TGCAGCGTTACTGGGCTTGAGAGTGTCCAGTACTTC. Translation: CSVTGLESVQYF. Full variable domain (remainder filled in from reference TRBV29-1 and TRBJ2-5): SAVISQKPSRDICQRGTSLTIQCQVDSQVTMMFWYRQQPGQSLTLIATANQGSEATYESGFVIDKFPISRPNLTFSTLTVSNMSPEDSSIYLCSVTGLESVQYFGPGTRLLVL.

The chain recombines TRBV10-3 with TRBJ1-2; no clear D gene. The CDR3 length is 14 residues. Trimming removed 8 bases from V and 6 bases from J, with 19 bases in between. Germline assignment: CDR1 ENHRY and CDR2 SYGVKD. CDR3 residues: CAIFSGWQEDGYTF. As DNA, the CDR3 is TGTGCCATCTTTAGTGGGTGGCAGGAGGATGGCTACACCTTC.

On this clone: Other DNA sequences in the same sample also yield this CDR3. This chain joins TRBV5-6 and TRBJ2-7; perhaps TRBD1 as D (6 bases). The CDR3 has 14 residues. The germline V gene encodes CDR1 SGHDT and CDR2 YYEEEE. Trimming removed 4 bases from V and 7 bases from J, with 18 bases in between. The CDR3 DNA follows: TGTGCCAGCAGCCCGGGACAAGGGGCTAGGGAGCAGTACTTC. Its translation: CASSPGQGAREQYF.

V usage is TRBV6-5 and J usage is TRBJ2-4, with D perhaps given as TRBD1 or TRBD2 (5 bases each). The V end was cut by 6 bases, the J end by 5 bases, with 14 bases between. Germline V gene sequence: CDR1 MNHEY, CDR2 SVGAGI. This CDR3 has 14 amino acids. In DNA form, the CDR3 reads TGTGCCAGCAGCCCCGTGGGGGTGCAAAACATTCAGTACTTC. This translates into CASSPVGVQNIQYF.

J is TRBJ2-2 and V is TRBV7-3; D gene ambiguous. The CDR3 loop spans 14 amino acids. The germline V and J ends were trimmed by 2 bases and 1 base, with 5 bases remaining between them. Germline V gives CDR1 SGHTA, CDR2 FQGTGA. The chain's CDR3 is CASSLWGNTGELFF. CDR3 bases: TGTGCCAGCAGCTTATGGGGGAACACCGGGGAGCTGTTTTTT.

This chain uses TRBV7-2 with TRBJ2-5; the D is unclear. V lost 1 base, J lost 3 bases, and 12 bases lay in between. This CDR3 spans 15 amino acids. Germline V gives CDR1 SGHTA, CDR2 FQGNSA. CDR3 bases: TGTGCCAGCAGCTTAGAAATAGGGTGGGAAGAGACCCAGTACTTC. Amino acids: CASSLEIGWEETQYF. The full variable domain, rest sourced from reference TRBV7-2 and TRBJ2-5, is GAGVSQSPSNKVTEKGKDVELRCDPISGHTALYWYRQSLGQGLEFLIYFQGNSAPDKSGLPSDRFSAERTGGSVSTLTIQRTQQEDSAVYLCASSLEIGWEETQYFGPGTRLLVL.

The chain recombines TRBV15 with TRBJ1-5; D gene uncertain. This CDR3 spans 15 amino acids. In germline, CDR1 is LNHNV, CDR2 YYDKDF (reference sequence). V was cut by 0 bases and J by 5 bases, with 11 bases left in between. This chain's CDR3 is CATSRDLREHQPQHF. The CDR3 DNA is TGTGCCACCAGCAGAGATTTGCGAGAACATCAGCCCCAGCATTTT.

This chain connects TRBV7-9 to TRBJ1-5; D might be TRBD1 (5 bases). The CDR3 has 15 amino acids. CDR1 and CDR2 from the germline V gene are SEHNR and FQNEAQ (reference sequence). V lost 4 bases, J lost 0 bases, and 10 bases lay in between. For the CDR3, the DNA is TGTGCCAGCAGCTCCACAGGTTCTAGCAATCAGCCCCAGCATTTT. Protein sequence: CASSSTGSSNQPQHF.

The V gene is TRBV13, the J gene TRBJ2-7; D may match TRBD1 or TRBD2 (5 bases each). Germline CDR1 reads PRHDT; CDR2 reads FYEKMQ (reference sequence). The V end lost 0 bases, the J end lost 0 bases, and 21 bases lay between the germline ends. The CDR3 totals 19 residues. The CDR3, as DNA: TGTGCCAGCAGCTTAGGGGGACCCAGGGTTGGAGTTAGCTCCTACGAGCAGTACTTC. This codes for CASSLGGPRVGVSSYEQYF.